The clone carrying this T cell receptor (beta chain) turned up a few times. Its antigen is unidentified. Germline assignment: CDR1 SGHDN and CDR2 FVKESK. This CDR3 has 16 residues. With V trimmed by 3 bases and J by 1 base, 3 bases remained unmatched. Donors underwent one heparinised blood draw, roughly 110 mL on average. Purity above 95% was achieved in all sorted populations. This sample is part of a study of beta chain features in type 1 diabetes. Study-level findings and limits: The similarity of naive, central memory and Treg TCRB repertoires appeared greater among patients than among healthy donors. A definitive answer on HLA type influencing TCRB rearrangement was not reached here. TCRB CDR3 length was moderately but significantly reduced in all four CD4+ subsets of Type 1 diabetes patients.

What was sequenced were expressed TCRB transcripts, since all of the isolated RNA had been reverse transcribed. Data came from immunoSEQ multiplex PCR; TCRdb stores just in-frame clones and leaves some out. The sample has about 660,000 clones; over 12% are singletons. The source material was naive CD4+ T cells from blood. The gene calls are TRBV14 and TRBJ2-5, with 12 bases fitting TRBD2. The TCR was taken from a man between 18 and 35 years old with type 1 diabetes. As DNA, the CDR3 is TGTGCCAGCAGCCAGGGACTAGCGGGCCTCCAAGAGACCCAGTACTTC. Amino acid sequence: CASSQGLAGLQETQYF. The whole variable domain, filled in from reference TRBV14 and TRBJ2-5, reads EAGVTQFPSHSVIEKGQTVTLRCDPISGHDNLYWYRRVMGKEIKFLLHFVKESKQDESGMPNNRFLAERTGGTYSTLKVQPAELEDSGVYFCASSQGLAGLQETQYFGPGTRLLVL.